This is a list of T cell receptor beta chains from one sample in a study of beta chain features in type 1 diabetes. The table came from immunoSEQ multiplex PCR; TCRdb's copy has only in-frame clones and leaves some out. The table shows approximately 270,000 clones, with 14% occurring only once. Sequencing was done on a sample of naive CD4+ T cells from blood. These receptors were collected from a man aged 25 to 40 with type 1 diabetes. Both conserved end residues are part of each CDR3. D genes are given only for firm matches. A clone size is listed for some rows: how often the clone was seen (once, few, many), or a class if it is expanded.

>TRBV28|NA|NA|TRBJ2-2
TGTGCCAGCAGATCCCCTCGACAGAACACCGGGGAGCTGTTTTTT
CASRSPRQNTGELFF
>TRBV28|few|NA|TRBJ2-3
TGTGCCAGCAGTTTGAGGGGGAGAGGTGCAGTTACGCAGTATTTT
CASSLRGRGAVTQYF
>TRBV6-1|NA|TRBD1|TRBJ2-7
TGTGCCAGCAGTGAACAGGGGGTATACGAGCAGTACTTC
CASSEQGVYEQYF
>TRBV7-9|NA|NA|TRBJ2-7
TGTGCCAGCAGTCTAGAAGACCCCACTATCTCCATCGAGCAGTACTTC
CASSLEDPTISIEQYF
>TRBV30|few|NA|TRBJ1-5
TGTGCCTGGAGTGTAGGGGGGGTAGCGGGTCAGCCCCAGCATTTT
CAWSVGGVAGQPQHF
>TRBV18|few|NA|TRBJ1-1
TGTGCCAGCTCACCGAGCCAGAACACTGAAGCTTTCTTT
CASSPSQNTEAFF
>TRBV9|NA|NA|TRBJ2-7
TGTGCCAGCAGCGTTTTTCGCGGAATAACCTACGAGCAGTACTTC
CASSVFRGITYEQYF
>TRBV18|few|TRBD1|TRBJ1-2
TGTGCCAGCTCACCCACGTTACCCTGGGACAGGGGTGCGGATGGCTACACCTTC
CASSPTLPWDRGADGYTF
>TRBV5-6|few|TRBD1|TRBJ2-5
TGTGCCAGCAGCTTAGGGACAGTGCCAGAGACCCAGTACTTC
CASSLGTVPETQYF
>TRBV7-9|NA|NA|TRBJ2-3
TGTGCCAGCAGCTTAGTCGGAGACACAGATACGCAGTATTTT
CASSLVGDTDTQYF
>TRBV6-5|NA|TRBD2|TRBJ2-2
TGTGCCAGCCTACTAGCGGCGAACACCGGGGAGCTGTTTTTT
CASLLAANTGELFF
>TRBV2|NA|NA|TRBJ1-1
TGTGCCAGCAGTGTCTCTGCCCCAGTGACTGAAGCTTTCTTT
CASSVSAPVTEAFF
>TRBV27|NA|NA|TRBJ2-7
TGTGCCAGCAGTGCTACAGGGATCTACGAGCAGTACTTC
CASSATGIYEQYF
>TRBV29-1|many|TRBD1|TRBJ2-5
TGCAGCGTTGATGGGACAGCACAAGAGACCCAGTACTTC
CSVDGTAQETQYF
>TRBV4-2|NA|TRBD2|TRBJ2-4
TGTGCCAGCAGCCAGACTAGCGGCGGAAACATTCAGTACTTC
CASSQTSGGNIQYF
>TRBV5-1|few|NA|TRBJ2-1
TGCGCCAGCAGCGAGTCCGGTGAGCAGTTCTTC
CASSESGEQFF
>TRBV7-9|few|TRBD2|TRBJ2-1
TGTGCCAGCACCGGGGGGGGCTACGACTACAATGAGCAGTTCTTC
CASTGGGYDYNEQFF
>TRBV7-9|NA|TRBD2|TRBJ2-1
TGTGCCAGCAGCTTACGCGGGAGGGCCCGCAATGAGCAGTTCTTC
CASSLRGRARNEQFF
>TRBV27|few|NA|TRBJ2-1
TGTGCCAGCAGTCCCGGGGGGCGGGGGAATCACAATGAGCAGTTCTTC
CASSPGGRGNHNEQFF
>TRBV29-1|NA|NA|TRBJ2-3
TGCAGCGTAGAGGGACTTACCACAGATACGCAGTATTTT
CSVEGLTTDTQYF
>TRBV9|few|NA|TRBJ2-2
TGTGCCAGCAGCTCCGGACTTAACACCGGGGAGCTGTTTTTT
CASSSGLNTGELFF
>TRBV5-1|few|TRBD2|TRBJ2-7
TGCGCCAGCAGCTCTAGCGGGAGTCACTACGAGCAGTACTTC
CASSSSGSHYEQYF
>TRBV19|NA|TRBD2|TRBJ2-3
TGTGCCAGTAGTGGGGTAGCGGGAGGTGAAGATACGCAGTATTTT
CASSGVAGGEDTQYF
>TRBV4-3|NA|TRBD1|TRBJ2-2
TGCGCCAGCAGCCAAGAGGGAACAGGGGGGTACACCGGGGAGCTGTTTTTT
CASSQEGTGGYTGELFF
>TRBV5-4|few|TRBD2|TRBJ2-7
TGTGCCAGCAGCGGGGGACTAGCGGGAGGGCTCTTTCGGGACGAGCAGTACTTC
CASSGGLAGGLFRDEQYF
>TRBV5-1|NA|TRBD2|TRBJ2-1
TGCGCCAGCAGCTTGCCCGGGACTAGCGGTAATGAGCAGTTCTTC
CASSLPGTSGNEQFF
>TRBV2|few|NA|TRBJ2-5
TGTGCCAGCAGTGAAACAGCACGGGAGACCCAGTACTTC
CASSETARETQYF
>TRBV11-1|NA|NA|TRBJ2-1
TGTGCCAGCAGCCCGGGACTCCCGGGGGTCAATGAGCAGTTCTTC
CASSPGLPGVNEQFF
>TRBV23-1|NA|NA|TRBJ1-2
TGCGCCAGCAGTCAGTCATGGGAGACTTATGGCTACACCTTC
CASSQSWETYGYTF
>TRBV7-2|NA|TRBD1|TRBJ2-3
TGTGCCAGCAGCCTAGGACAGGGAGGAGATACGCAGTATTTT
CASSLGQGGDTQYF
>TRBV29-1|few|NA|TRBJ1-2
TGCAGCGTTGACAGGGTAAACTATGGCTACACCTTC
CSVDRVNYGYTF
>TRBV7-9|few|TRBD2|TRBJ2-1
TGTGCCAGCAGCCTCTCTAGCGGGAGGGCTTGGAATGAGCAGTTCTTC
CASSLSSGRAWNEQFF
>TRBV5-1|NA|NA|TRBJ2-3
TGCGCCAGCAGCTTGGGGCTGGGAGGCACAGATACGCAGTATTTT
CASSLGLGGTDTQYF
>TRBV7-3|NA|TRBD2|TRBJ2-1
TGTGCCAGCAGCACCCTTAGCGGGATGCCCATGATTGAGCAGTTCTTC
CASSTLSGMPMIEQFF
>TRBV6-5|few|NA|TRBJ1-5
TGTGCCAGCACTCGGGGGGCTGCTCAGCCCCAGCATTTT
CASTRGAAQPQHF
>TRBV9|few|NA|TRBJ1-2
TGTGCCAGCACCGTTGGGGGGAACTATGGCTACACCTTC
CASTVGGNYGYTF
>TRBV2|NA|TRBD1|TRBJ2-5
TGTGCCAACCGGGACAGGGGGGAGACCCAGTACTTC
CANRDRGETQYF